These 7 T cell receptor beta chains were all obtained from the same sample, sequenced in a study of T-cell memory formation after mild COVID-19 (dated by TCRdb to about 2021). Libraries were made using 5' RACE. The sequencer listed for this sample is Illumina NovaSeq 6000. TCRdb itself trimmed the public reads at Q25 with fastp, ran MiXCR and retained productive beta chains. Rows with one shared CDR3 protein collapse into an entry with the most common genes and DNA. Across this sample there are over 10,000 distinct CDR3 sequences, with 14% seen only once. The ten largest clones capture roughly 55% of the sample. Sequencing used PBMCs or a T cell subset sorted from them (not recorded which). These receptors came from a man aged 18 to 35 who had mild COVID-19 (a few samples of this study predate the infection). The sample titles of this study are shuffled in the database, so cell type and time point are left out; the donor was told from shared clones.

This clonotype is labeled as medium-sized. The V and J genes are TRBV7-6 and TRBJ2-1; D is uncertain. The germline V and J ends were trimmed by 0 bases and 2 bases, with 8 bases remaining between them. CDR1 is SGHVS, CDR2 FNYEAQ, per germline. CDR3 length: 15 residues. Written as DNA, the CDR3 is TGTGCCAGCAGCTTAGCGTTGGTTCCCTACAATGAGCAGTTCTTC. This encodes CASSLALVPYNEQFF.

In its sample, this clonotype was seen many times. The junction shows a germline mismatch at one end, possibly a read error. The chain is built from TRBV7-2 and TRBJ1-5, with D possibly matching TRBD1 (5 bases). The CDR3 has 14 residues. Germline V lookup: CDR1 SGHTA, CDR2 FQGNSA. CDR3 sequence (DNA): TGTGCCAGCAGTTTAGGGGCCTCAAATCAGCCCCAGCATTTT. Encoded protein: CASSLGASNQPQHF.

At least ten counts were recorded for this clonotype. The CDR3 DNA reads as TGTGCCAGCAGTTACCAGCGGGGGGTGACGGATACGCAGTATTTT. Protein sequence: CASSYQRGVTDTQYF. This rearrangement joins TRBV6-6 to TRBJ2-3; TRBD2 aligns across 9 bases. Trimming at V came to 2 bases and at J to 6 bases, leaving 6 bases not matched to a gene. Germline V gene sequence: CDR1 MNHNY, CDR2 SVGAGI (reference sequence). The CDR3 sequence is 15 residues long.

This clonotype came up many times. CDR3 region: CASRRTRGTGELFF. The CDR3 nucleotides are TGCGCCAGCAGGCGGACCCGGGGAACCGGGGAGCTGTTTTTT. The V and J genes are TRBV4-1 and TRBJ2-2, with a weak D call TRBD2 (5 bases). The CDR3 is 14 amino acids. The V end was cut by 6 bases, the J end by 5 bases, with 13 bases between. Germline V gene lookup returns CDR1 MGHRA and CDR2 YSYEKL.

The gene calls are TRBV6-6 and TRBJ1-6, with D perhaps matching TRBD1 (5 bases). The V end lost 6 bases, the J end lost 2 bases, and 14 bases lay between the germline ends. This CDR3 is built from 16 residues. Germline V lookup: CDR1 MNHNY, CDR2 SVGAGI (reference sequence). The CDR3 is CASSHPSGTYNSPLHF. For the CDR3, the DNA is TGTGCCAGCAGCCACCCCTCAGGGACCTATAATTCACCCCTCCACTTT.

By share, this clonotype counts as medium-sized. The rearrangement links TRBV7-9 to TRBJ1-4; the D is unclear. V was trimmed by 7 bases and J by 3 bases, leaving 9 bases between them. The germline V gene encodes CDR1 SEHNR and CDR2 FQNEAQ (reference sequence). This CDR3 region has 13 residues. The DNA of the CDR3 is TGTGCCAGCACCAACAATCCTAATGAAAAACTGTTTTTT. Its translation: CASTNNPNEKLFF.

The J gene is TRBJ1-1, the V gene TRBV4-1, with 9 bases matching TRBD1. Germline V CDR1 and CDR2: MGHRA, YSYEKL. J gave up 5 bases and V 5 bases, and 12 bases lay outside the gene matches. The CDR3 loop spans 16 amino acids. DNA for the CDR3: TGCGCCAGCAGCGCATACCGGGACAGGGTAAGGACTGAAGCTTTCTTT. Translating it yields CASSAYRDRVRTEAFF.